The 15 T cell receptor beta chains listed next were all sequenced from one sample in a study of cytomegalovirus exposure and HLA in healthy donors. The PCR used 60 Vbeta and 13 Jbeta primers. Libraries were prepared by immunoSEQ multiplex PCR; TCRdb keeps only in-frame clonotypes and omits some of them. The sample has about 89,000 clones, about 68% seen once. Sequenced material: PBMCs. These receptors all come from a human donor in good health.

The CDR3 region is CASSAPGQGGKTGNTIYF. CDR3 DNA sequence: TGTGCCAGCAGCGCCCCGGGACAGGGAGGGAAGACTGGAAACACCATATATTTT. V usage is TRBV2 and J usage is TRBJ1-3; 9 nucleotides line up with TRBD1. The CDR3 contains 18 residues. The germline CDR1 and CDR2 sequences are SNHLY and FYNNEI. Trimming took 6 bases from V and 2 from J; bases not matched to a gene: 14.

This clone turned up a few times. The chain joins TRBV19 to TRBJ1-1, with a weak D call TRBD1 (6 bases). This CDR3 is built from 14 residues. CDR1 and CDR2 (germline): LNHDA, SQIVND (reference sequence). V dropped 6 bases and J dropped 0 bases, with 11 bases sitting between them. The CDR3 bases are TGTGCCAGTAGGAAACAGGGTATGAACACTGAAGCTTTCTTT. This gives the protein CASRKQGMNTEAFF. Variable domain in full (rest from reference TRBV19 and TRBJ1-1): DGGITQSPKYLFRKEGQNVTLSCEQNLNHDAMYWYRQDPGQGLRLIYYSQIVNDFQKGDIAEGYSVSREKKESFPLTVTSAQKNPTAFYLCASRKQGMNTEAFFGQGTRLTVV.

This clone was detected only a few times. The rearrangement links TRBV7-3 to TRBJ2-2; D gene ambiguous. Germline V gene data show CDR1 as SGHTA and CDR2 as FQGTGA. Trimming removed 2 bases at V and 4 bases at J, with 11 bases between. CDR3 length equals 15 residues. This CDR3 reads CASSLDGGGTGELFF. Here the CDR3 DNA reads TGTGCCAGCAGCTTAGATGGCGGTGGCACCGGGGAGCTGTTTTTT.

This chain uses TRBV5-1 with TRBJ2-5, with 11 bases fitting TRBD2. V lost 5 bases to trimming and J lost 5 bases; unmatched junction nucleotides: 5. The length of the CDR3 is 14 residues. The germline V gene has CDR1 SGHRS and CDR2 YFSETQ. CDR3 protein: CASSDIAGGETQYF. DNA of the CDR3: TGCGCCAGCAGTGACATAGCGGGGGGGGAGACCCAGTACTTC.

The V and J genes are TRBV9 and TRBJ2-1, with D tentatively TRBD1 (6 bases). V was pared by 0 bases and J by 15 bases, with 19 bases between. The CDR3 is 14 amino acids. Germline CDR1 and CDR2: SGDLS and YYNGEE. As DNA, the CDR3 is TGTGCCAGCAGCGTAGTGTGGGGGCACCCCCGCGTGTTCTTC. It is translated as CASSVVWGHPRVFF. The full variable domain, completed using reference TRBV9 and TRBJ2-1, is DSGVTQTPKHLITATGQRVTLRCSPRSGDLSVYWYQQSLDQGLQFLIQYYNGEERAKGNILERFSAQQFPDLHSELNLSSLELGDSALYFCASSVVWGHPRVFFGPGTRLTVL.

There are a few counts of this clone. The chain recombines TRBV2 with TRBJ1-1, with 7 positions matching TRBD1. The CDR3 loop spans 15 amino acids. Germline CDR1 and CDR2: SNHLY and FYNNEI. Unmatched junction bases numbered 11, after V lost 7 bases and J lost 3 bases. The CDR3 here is CASIKSGDSYTEAFF. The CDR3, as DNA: TGTGCCAGCATAAAATCTGGGGACAGCTACACTGAAGCTTTCTTT.

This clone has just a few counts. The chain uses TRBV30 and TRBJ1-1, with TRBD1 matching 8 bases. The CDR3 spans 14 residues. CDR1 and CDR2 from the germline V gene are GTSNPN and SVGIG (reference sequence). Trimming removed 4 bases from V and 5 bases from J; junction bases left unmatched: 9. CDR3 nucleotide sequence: TGTGCCTGGAACGGACAGGGTTCATGGACTGAAGCTTTCTTT. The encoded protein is CAWNGQGSWTEAFF.

The CDR3 DNA is TGTGCCAGCAGCCCCTTTCCGACACATTTGGCTCCAGATACGCAGTATTTT. Encoded protein: CASSPFPTHLAPDTQYF. The J gene is TRBJ2-3, the V gene TRBV9; D uncertain. Trimming left V 4 bases short and J 4 bases short, with 22 bases between. Germline V gene sequence: CDR1 SGDLS, CDR2 YYNGEE. The CDR3 is made up of 17 amino acids. The whole variable domain, remainder taken from reference TRBV9 and TRBJ2-3, is DSGVTQTPKHLITATGQRVTLRCSPRSGDLSVYWYQQSLDQGLQFLIQYYNGEERAKGNILERFSAQQFPDLHSELNLSSLELGDSALYFCASSPFPTHLAPDTQYFGPGTRLTVL.

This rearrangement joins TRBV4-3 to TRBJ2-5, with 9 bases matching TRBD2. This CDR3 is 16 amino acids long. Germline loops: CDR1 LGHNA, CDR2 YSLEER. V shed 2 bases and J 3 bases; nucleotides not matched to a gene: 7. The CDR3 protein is CASSQSLLAGEETQYF. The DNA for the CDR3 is TGCGCCAGCAGCCAATCATTATTAGCGGGGGAAGAGACCCAGTACTTC.

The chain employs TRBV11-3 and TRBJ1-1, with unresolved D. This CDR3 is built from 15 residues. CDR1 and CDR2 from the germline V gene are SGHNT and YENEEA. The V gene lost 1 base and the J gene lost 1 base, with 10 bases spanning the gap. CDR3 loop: CASSLGGGPNTEAFF. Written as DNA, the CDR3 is TGTGCCAGCAGCTTAGGTGGAGGGCCGAACACTGAAGCTTTCTTT.

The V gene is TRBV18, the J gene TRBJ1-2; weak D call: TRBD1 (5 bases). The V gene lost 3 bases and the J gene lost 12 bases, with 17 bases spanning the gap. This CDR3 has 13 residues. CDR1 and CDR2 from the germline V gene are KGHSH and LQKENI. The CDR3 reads CASSPGGATGDTF. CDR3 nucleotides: TGTGCCAGCTCACCCGGAGGGGCAACCGGAGACACCTTC.

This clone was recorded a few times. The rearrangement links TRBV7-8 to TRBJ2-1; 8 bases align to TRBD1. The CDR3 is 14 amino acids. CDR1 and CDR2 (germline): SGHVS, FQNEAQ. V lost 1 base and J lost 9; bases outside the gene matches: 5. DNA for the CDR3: TGTGCCAGCAGCTTAGTTCCAGGGGGCACTGAGCAGTTCTTC. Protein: CASSLVPGGTEQFF. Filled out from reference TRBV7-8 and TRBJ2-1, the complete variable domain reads GAGVSQSPRYKVAKRGQDVALRCDPISGHVSLFWYQQALGQGPEFLTYFQNEAQLDKSGLPSDRFFAERPEGSVSTLKIQRTQQEDSAVYLCASSLVPGGTEQFFGPGTRLTVL.

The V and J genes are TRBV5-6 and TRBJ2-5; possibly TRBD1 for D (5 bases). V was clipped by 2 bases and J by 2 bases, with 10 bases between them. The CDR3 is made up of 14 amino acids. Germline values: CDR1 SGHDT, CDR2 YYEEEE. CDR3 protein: CASSFLGQQETQYF. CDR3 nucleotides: TGTGCCAGCAGCTTCTTGGGGCAACAAGAGACCCAGTACTTC.

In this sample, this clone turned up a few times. CDR3 in DNA: TGTGCCAGCAGCTTAGCTTCCGGGACTAGCGGGAGCACAGATACGCAGTATTTT. This translates into CASSLASGTSGSTDTQYF. The chain has TRBV7-6 and TRBJ2-3; 12 nucleotides line up with TRBD2. The CDR3 extends over 18 amino acids. Germline lookup yields CDR1 SGHVS and CDR2 FNYEAQ. Germline trimming cut 0 bases from V and 0 bases from J; bases unmatched to any gene: 4.

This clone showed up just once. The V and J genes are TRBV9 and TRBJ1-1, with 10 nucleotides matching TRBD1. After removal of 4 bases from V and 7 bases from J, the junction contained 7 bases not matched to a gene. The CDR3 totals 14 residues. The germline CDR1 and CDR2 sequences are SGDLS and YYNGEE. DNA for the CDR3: TGTGCCAGCAGCATAGGGACAGGGGAGATTGAAGCTTTCTTT. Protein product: CASSIGTGEIEAFF.